This T cell receptor beta chain was recorded in a study of cytomegalovirus exposure and HLA in healthy donors. This clone was detected many times. The antigen remains undetermined. Other DNA sequences in the same sample also yield this CDR3. The ends lost 5 bases at V and 4 bases at J; junction bases unmatched: 1. This CDR3 has 14 amino acids. The V gene's germline CDR1 is MNHEY and CDR2 SVGAGI. Study-level findings and limits: In a later analysis, fewer than 20,000 TCR beta sequences were associated with HLA alleles at 0.05 false discovery rate. Relative to equally common others, HLA-associated TCR beta chains showed greater clonal expansion in a later analysis. Most subjects' HLA-A and HLA-B alleles were reportedly predicted from TCR beta sequences.

Despite likely unrecorded immune exposures, the donors were nominally healthy at the time of sampling. Researchers ran the PCR with 60 Vbeta and 13 Jbeta primers. Generated by immunoSEQ multiplex PCR, the TCRdb table keeps only in-frame clones and is missing some. The sample contains over 70,000 clones, more than 70% of which appear only once. Sequences were obtained from PBMCs. The receptor comes from a man younger than 40 in good health and CMV-seronegative. This chain links TRBV6-5 with TRBJ2-3; 12 positions agree with TRBD1. The CDR3 DNA reads TGTGCCAGCAGTGGGACAGGGGGCGCAGATACGCAGTATTTT. Translating gives CASSGTGGADTQYF.